The T cell receptor (beta chain) under discussion was sequenced for a study of blood T cell repertoires in COVID-19. On the study more broadly: Sources were T cells, B-cell-depleted T cells, or PBMCs; the material itself was cDNA or gDNA.

Comment on this clone: Other DNA sequences in the sample encode the same CDR3.

The CDR3 length is 14 residues. With V trimmed by 2 bases and J by 4 bases, 4 bases remained unmatched. Germline CDR1 MNHEY, CDR2 SMNVEV (reference sequence). Authors' processing steps: Estimation of nucleated cell counts relied on the amplification of reference gene primers. This table comes from immunoSEQ multiplex PCR, and its TCRdb copy is limited to in-frame clones, with some not included. D and trimming were read from the DNA, whereas the V and J calls and clone size are those reported in that table. The sample yields around 230,000 clones, 80% to 90% seen once. The source material was peripheral blood. V usage is TRBV27 and J usage is TRBJ2-7, with TRBD2 matching over 8 bases. This TCR derives from a man aged 40-55 years with acute or convalescent COVID-19. The CDR3 DNA is TGTGCCAGCAGTTTAGCGGGAGGCCCGTACGAGCAGTACTTC. Protein: CASSLAGGPYEQYF.